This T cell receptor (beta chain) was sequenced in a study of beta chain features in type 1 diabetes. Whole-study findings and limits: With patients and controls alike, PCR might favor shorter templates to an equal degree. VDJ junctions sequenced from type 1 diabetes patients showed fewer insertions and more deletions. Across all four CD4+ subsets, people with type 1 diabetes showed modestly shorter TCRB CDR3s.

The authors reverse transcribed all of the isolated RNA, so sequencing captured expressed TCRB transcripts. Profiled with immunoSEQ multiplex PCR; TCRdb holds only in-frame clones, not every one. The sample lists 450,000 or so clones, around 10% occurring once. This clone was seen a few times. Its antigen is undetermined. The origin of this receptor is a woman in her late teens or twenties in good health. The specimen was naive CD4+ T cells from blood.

Here the CDR3 reads CASTLHPPGAKNDSPLHF. DNA for the CDR3: TGTGCCAGCACCCTCCACCCACCAGGGGCGAAGAATGATTCACCCCTCCACTTT. The chain recombines TRBV27 with TRBJ1-6, with D possibly matching TRBD1 (6 bases). The V end lost 7 bases, the J end lost 8 bases, and 27 bases lay between the germline ends. This CDR3 is built from 18 residues. Germline values: CDR1 MNHEY, CDR2 SMNVEV (reference sequence).